The rows below give T cell receptor beta chains drawn from one sample of a study of beta chain features in type 1 diabetes. Sequencing used immunoSEQ multiplex PCR; TCRdb keeps in-frame clones, though not all of them. The table has fewer than 110,000 clones, under 30% seen once. Source material: central memory CD4+ T cells from blood. The receptors shown here come from a woman between 18 and 30 years old with type 1 diabetes. Both conserved end residues are part of each CDR3. The order of the fields is V gene, D gene, clone size, J gene, CDR3 protein, CDR3 DNA. D genes are given only for firm matches. The listing skips clone size in some rows; elsewhere it reads once, few, many or a size class.

TRBV28	TRBD1	few	TRBJ1-4	CASSEGAKREKLFF	TGTGCCAGCAGCGAGGGGGCGAAGAGGGAAAAACTGTTTTTT
TRBV28	.	.	TRBJ1-2	CASSFQGYGYTF	TGTGCCAGCAGTTTTCAGGGGTATGGCTACACCTTC
TRBV7-2	TRBD1	.	TRBJ2-1	CASSHYRDSRYPQLFF	TGTGCCAGCAGCCATTACCGGGACAGTCGATACCCTCAGTTGTTCTTC
TRBV4-1	TRBD1	.	TRBJ2-5	CASSQAQGQIQETQYF	TGCGCCAGCAGCCAAGCCCAGGGACAGATTCAAGAGACCCAGTACTTC
TRBV18	.	.	TRBJ2-2	CASSRMKTANTGELFF	TGTGCCAGCTCACGTATGAAGACAGCGAACACCGGGGAGCTGTTTTTT
TRBV18	TRBD1	.	TRBJ2-1	CASSTTGVVYNEQFF	TGTGCCAGCTCAACGACAGGGGTGGTCTACAATGAGCAGTTCTTC
TRBV7-2	TRBD1	few	TRBJ2-3	CASSPGGGLKDTQYF	TGTGCCAGCAGCCCAGGGGGCGGTCTAAAAGATACGCAGTATTTT
TRBV29-1	.	few	TRBJ2-7	CRITETYEQYF	TGCAGAATTACAGAAACCTACGAGCAGTACTTC
TRBV2	.	.	TRBJ2-6	CASRETPHSGANVLTF	TGTGCCAGCAGGGAGACTCCTCACTCTGGGGCCAACGTCCTGACTTTC
TRBV5-1	TRBD2	.	TRBJ2-1	CASSPGLADEQFF	TGCGCCAGCAGCCCGGGACTAGCAGATGAGCAGTTCTTC
TRBV5-1	.	few	TRBJ2-3	CASSLSGLNTDTQYF	TGCGCCAGCAGCTTGTCAGGGTTGAACACAGATACGCAGTATTTT
TRBV5-4	TRBD2	.	TRBJ2-1	CASSPPSGRYGDEQFF	TGTGCCAGCAGCCCCCCTAGCGGGAGGTACGGGGATGAGCAGTTCTTC
TRBV30	TRBD2	.	TRBJ2-1	CAWSGLAGGLNEQFF	TGTGCCTGGAGTGGTTTGGCGGGAGGGCTGAATGAGCAGTTCTTC
TRBV6-6	TRBD1	.	TRBJ2-1	CASTGQAYNEQFF	TGTGCCAGCACCGGACAGGCCTACAATGAGCAGTTCTTC
TRBV5-1	.	.	TRBJ2-7	CASSEYPGPEEGDYEQYF	TGCGCCAGCAGCGAATATCCGGGCCCAGAGGAAGGGGACTACGAGCAGTACTTC
TRBV18	.	.	TRBJ2-1	CASSPPRTAYNEQFF	TGTGCCAGCTCACCACCGAGGACAGCTTACAATGAGCAGTTCTTC
TRBV28	TRBD1	.	TRBJ1-2	CASRTGAAEANYGYTF	TGTGCCAGCAGGACAGGGGCGGCGGAGGCTAACTATGGCTACACCTTC
TRBV19	TRBD2	.	TRBJ2-2	CASAGGNTGELFF	TGTGCCAGTGCGGGAGGTAACACCGGGGAGCTGTTTTTT
TRBV5-1	TRBD1	few	TRBJ2-3	CASRETGGASDTQYF	TGCGCCAGCAGGGAGACAGGGGGCGCGTCGGATACGCAGTATTTT
TRBV14	TRBD2	.	TRBJ2-4	CASSQGLAGSKNIQYF	TGTGCCAGCAGCCAAGGACTAGCGGGGTCCAAAAACATTCAGTACTTC
TRBV5-4	.	.	TRBJ2-6	CASSLATGEVPGANVLTF	TGTGCCAGCAGCTTGGCGACAGGCGAGGTCCCTGGGGCCAACGTCCTGACTTTC
TRBV2	TRBD1	few	TRBJ1-1	CASSDPGQGRGDTEAFF	TGTGCCAGCAGTGATCCTGGACAGGGCCGAGGGGACACTGAAGCTTTCTTT
TRBV14	.	.	TRBJ1-5	CASSQGGQFNNQPQHF	TGTGCCAGCAGCCAAGGTGGACAGTTCAACAATCAGCCCCAGCATTTT
TRBV28	TRBD1	few	TRBJ1-2	CASSLGGTGKNKRNGYTF	TGTGCCAGCAGTCTAGGGGGGACAGGCAAGAATAAGAGGAATGGCTACACCTTC
TRBV28	TRBD1	.	TRBJ1-2	CASSYTTGGGYTF	TGTGCCAGCAGTTATACCACAGGGGGGGGCTACACCTTC
TRBV30	TRBD2	few	TRBJ2-1	CAWSAGGAEQFF	TGTGCCTGGAGTGCGGGAGGGGCTGAGCAGTTCTTC
TRBV27	.	.	TRBJ1-5	CASSSITGSTGPQHF	TGTGCCAGCAGTTCGATTACTGGATCTACAGGGCCCCAGCATTTT
TRBV29-1	TRBD2	.	TRBJ2-7	CSVRSQWRGNYEQYF	TGCAGCGTCAGGTCCCAGTGGCGGGGGAACTACGAGCAGTACTTC
TRBV11-2	.	.	TRBJ1-1	CASSFTGHTEAFF	TGTGCCAGCAGCTTTACAGGGCACACTGAAGCTTTCTTT
TRBV18	TRBD1	.	TRBJ2-7	CASSEQTGTDYEQYF	TGTGCCAGCTCCGAACAAACCGGGACAGACTACGAGCAGTACTTC
TRBV30	.	.	TRBJ2-5	CAWSVRGSETQYF	TGTGCCTGGAGTGTAAGGGGTTCGGAGACCCAGTACTTC
TRBV20-1	.	.	TRBJ2-1	CSAPTSRQFF	TGCAGTGCCCCAACTAGTCGACAGTTCTTC
TRBV6-6	.	.	TRBJ2-1	CASFGSAYNEQFF	TGTGCCAGCTTTGGGAGCGCCTACAATGAGCAGTTCTTC
TRBV5-1	.	few	TRBJ2-3	CASSLASVSTDTQYF	TGCGCCAGCAGCTTGGCTAGCGTGAGCACAGATACGCAGTATTTT
TRBV7-9	.	.	TRBJ2-7	CASSPGAERTYEQYF	TGTGCCAGCAGTCCAGGGGCGGAGCGGACCTACGAGCAGTACTTC
TRBV30	.	.	TRBJ2-3	CAWRVRGTDTQYF	TGTGCCTGGAGAGTTCGGGGGACAGATACGCAGTATTTT
TRBV28	.	few	TRBJ2-3	CASRPSAGSTDTQYF	TGTGCCAGCAGACCTAGCGCGGGAAGCACAGATACGCAGTATTTT
TRBV27	.	.	TRBJ2-6	CASSLTRAGANVLTF	TGTGCCAGCAGTTTAACGAGAGCTGGGGCCAACGTCCTGACTTTC
TRBV28	TRBD1	.	TRBJ1-5	CASSSAGQGVGQPQHF	TGTGCCAGCAGTTCCGCGGGACAGGGAGTTGGTCAGCCCCAGCATTTT
TRBV18	TRBD2	.	TRBJ2-7	CASSRTSGGYEQYF	TGTGCCAGCTCACGGACTAGCGGGGGATACGAGCAGTACTTC
TRBV6-5	.	few	TRBJ2-3	CASSYSPARGTDTQYF	TGTGCCAGCAGTTACTCGCCGGCCCGAGGGACAGATACGCAGTATTTT
TRBV7-2	TRBD2	.	TRBJ2-7	CASSLLAGGPSRYEQYF	TGTGCCAGCAGCTTACTAGCGGGAGGGCCTTCTCGCTACGAGCAGTACTTC
TRBV27	.	.	TRBJ2-1	CASSKGRRFDNEQFF	TGTGCCAGCAGTAAAGGACGGAGGTTTGACAATGAGCAGTTCTTC
TRBV29-1	TRBD1	.	TRBJ2-1	CSVARTGGNEQFF	TGCAGCGTTGCCCGGACAGGGGGCAATGAGCAGTTCTTC
TRBV11-2	TRBD1	.	TRBJ1-1	CASSATGGTEAFF	TGTGCCAGCAGCGCAACAGGGGGCACTGAAGCTTTCTTT
TRBV7-7	TRBD1	.	TRBJ2-3	CASQQGAQSDTQYF	TGTGCCAGCCAGCAGGGGGCCCAGTCAGATACGCAGTATTTT
TRBV7-9	TRBD1	.	TRBJ1-5	CASSQLGTGNQPQHF	TGTGCCAGCAGCCAACTAGGGACAGGAAATCAGCCCCAGCATTTT
TRBV10-1	TRBD2	few	TRBJ2-1	CASSESGSWNEQFF	TGCGCCAGCAGTGAGAGCGGGAGTTGGAATGAGCAGTTCTTC
TRBV7-2	TRBD1	.	TRBJ2-1	CASRLTGGRNEQFF	TGTGCCAGCAGACTAACAGGGGGAAGGAATGAGCAGTTCTTC
TRBV7-8	TRBD1	few	TRBJ2-1	CASSQFTGGQGEQFF	TGTGCCAGCAGCCAATTCACAGGGGGACAGGGTGAGCAGTTCTTC
TRBV30	TRBD1	.	TRBJ1-6	CAWSVGQGGNSPLHF	TGTGCCTGGAGTGTAGGACAGGGGGGAAATTCACCCCTCCACTTT
TRBV5-1	.	few	TRBJ2-2	CASSLDGAFTGELFF	TGCGCCAGCAGCTTGGATGGGGCTTTTACCGGGGAGCTGTTTTTT